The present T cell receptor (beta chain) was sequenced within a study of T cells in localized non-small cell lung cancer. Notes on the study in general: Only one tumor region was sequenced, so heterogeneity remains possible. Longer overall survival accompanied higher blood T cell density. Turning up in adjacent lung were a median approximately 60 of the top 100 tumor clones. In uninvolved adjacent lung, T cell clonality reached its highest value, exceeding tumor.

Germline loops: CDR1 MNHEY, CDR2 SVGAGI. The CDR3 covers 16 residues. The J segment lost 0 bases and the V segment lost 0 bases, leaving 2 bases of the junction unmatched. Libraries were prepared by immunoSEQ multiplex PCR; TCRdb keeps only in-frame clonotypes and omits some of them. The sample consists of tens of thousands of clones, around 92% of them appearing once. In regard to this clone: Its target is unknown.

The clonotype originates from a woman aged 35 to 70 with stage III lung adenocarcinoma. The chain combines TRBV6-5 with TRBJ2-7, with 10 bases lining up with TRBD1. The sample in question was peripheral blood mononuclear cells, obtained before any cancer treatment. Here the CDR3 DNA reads TGTGCCAGCAGTTACTCGGGGACAGGGGACTCCTACGAGCAGTACTTC. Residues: CASSYSGTGDSYEQYF.